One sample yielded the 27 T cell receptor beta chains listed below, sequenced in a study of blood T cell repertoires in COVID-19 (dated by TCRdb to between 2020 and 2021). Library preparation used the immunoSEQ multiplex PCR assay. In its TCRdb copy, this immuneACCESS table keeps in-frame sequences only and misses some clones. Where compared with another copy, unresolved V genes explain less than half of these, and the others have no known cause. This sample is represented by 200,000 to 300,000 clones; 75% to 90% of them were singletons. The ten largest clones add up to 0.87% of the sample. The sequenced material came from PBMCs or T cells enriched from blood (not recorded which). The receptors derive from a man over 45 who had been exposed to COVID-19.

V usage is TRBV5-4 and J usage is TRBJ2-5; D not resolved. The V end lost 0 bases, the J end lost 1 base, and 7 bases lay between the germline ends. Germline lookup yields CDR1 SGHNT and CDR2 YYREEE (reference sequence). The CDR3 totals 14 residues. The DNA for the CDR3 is TGTGCCAGCAGCTTGGCCGCCGGCCAAGAGACCCAGTACTTC. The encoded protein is CASSLAAGQETQYF.

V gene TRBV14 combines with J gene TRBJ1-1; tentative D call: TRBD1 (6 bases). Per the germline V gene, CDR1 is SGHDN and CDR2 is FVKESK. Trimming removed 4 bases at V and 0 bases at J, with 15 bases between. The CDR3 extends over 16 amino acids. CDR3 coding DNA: TGTGCCAGCAGCCGGAAGGGACACCCTCTGAACACTGAAGCTTTCTTT. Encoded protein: CASSRKGHPLNTEAFF.

The CDR3 DNA reads as TGCGCCAGCAGCTTGGATAGCGGGGGACTCACAGATACGCAGTATTTT. This encodes CASSLDSGGLTDTQYF. This chain links TRBV5-1 with TRBJ2-3; TRBD2 agrees at 9 bases. The CDR3 is made up of 16 amino acids. The V gene's germline CDR1 is SGHRS and CDR2 YFSETQ. V lost 0 bases, J lost 2 bases, and 4 bases stayed unmatched.

The CDR3 region is CASSLFGIHSNQPQHF. The CDR3 DNA sequence: TGTGCCAGCAGTTTATTCGGGATACATAGCAATCAGCCCCAGCATTTT. The chain combines TRBV27 with TRBJ1-5; the D is unclear. The V gene's germline CDR1 is MNHEY and CDR2 SMNVEV (reference sequence). V lost 1 base, J lost 0 bases, and 10 bases lay in between. The CDR3 totals 16 residues.

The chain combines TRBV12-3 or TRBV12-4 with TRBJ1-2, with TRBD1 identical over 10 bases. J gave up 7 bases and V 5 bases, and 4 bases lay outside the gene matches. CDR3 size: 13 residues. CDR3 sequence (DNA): TGTGCCAGCAGTCCCGGACAGGGGGTTGGCTACACCTTC. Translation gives CASSPGQGVGYTF.

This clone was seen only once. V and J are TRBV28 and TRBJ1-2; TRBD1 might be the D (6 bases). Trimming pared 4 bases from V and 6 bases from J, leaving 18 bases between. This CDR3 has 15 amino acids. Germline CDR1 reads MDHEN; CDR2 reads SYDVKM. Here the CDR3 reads CASSSSGRGNDGYTF. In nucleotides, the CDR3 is TGTGCCAGCAGTTCAAGCGGCAGGGGCAACGATGGCTACACCTTC.

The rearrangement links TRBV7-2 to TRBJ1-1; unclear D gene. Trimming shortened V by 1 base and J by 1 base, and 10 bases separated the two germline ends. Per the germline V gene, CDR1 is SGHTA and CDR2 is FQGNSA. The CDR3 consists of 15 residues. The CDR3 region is CASSLGLAENTEAFF. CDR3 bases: TGTGCCAGCAGCTTAGGTTTGGCCGAGAACACTGAAGCTTTCTTT. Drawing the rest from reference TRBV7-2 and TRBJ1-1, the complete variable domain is GAGVSQSPSNKVTEKGKDVELRCDPISGHTALYWYRQSLGQGLEFLIYFQGNSAPDKSGLPSDRFSAERTGGSVSTLTIQRTQQEDSAVYLCASSLGLAENTEAFFGQGTRLTVV.

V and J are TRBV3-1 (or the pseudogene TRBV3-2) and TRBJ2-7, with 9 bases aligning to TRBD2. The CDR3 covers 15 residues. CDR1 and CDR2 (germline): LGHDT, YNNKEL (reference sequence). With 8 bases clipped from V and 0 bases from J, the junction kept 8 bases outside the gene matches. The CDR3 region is CASGLLAGTSYEQYF. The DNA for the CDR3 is TGTGCCAGCGGACTCCTAGCGGGGACCTCCTACGAGCAGTACTTC.

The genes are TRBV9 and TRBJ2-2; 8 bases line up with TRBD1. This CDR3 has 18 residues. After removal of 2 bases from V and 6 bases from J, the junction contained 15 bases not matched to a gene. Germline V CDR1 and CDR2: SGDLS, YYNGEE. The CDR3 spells CASSVAAWRGQGAGELFF. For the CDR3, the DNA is TGTGCCAGCAGCGTGGCTGCATGGAGAGGACAGGGTGCCGGGGAGCTGTTTTTT.

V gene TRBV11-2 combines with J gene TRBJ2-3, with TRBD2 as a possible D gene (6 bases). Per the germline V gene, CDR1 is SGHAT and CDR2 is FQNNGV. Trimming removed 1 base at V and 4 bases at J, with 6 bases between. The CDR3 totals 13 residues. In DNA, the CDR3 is TGTGCCAGCAGCTTAGCGGGAGCAGATACGCAGTATTTT. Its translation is CASSLAGADTQYF.

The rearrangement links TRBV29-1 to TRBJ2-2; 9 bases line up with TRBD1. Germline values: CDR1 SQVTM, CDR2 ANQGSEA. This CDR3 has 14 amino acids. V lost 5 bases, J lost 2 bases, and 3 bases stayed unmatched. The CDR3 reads CSVLGQGNTGELFF. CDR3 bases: TGCAGCGTTCTGGGACAGGGCAACACCGGGGAGCTGTTTTTT.

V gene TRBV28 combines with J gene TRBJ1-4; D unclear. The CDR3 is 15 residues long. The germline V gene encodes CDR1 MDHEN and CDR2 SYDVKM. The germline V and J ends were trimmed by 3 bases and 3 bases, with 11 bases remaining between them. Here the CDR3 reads CASSFFRGPNEKLFF. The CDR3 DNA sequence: TGTGCCAGCAGTTTTTTCCGGGGTCCTAATGAAAAACTGTTTTTT. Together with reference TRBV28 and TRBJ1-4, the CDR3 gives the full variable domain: DVKVTQSSRYLVKRTGEKVFLECVQDMDHENMFWYRQDPGLGLRLIYFSYDVKMKEKGDIPEGYSVSREKKERFSLILESASTNQTSMYLCASSFFRGPNEKLFFGSGTQLSVL.

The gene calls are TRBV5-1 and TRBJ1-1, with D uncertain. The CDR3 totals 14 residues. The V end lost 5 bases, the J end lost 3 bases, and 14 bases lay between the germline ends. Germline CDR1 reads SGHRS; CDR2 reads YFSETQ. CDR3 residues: CASRERTWDTEAFF. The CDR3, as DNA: TGCGCCAGCAGAGAGAGGACTTGGGACACTGAAGCTTTCTTT.

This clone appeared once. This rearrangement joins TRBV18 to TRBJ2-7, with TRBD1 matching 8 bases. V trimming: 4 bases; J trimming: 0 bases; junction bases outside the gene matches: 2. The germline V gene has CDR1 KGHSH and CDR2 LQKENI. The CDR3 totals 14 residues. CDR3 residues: CASSRTGNSYEQYF. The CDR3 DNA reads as TGTGCCAGCTCACGGACAGGGAACTCCTACGAGCAGTACTTC.

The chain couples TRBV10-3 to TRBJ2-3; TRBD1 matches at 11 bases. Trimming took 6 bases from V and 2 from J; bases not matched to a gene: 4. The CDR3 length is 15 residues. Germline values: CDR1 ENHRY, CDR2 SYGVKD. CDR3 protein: CAIRGQGGVTDTQYF. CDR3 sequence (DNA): TGTGCCATCAGGGGACAGGGGGGAGTCACAGATACGCAGTATTTT.

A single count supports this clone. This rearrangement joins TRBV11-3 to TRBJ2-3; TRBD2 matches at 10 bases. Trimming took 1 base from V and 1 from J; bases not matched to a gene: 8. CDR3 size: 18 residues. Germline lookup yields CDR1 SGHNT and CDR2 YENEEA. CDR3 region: CASSLVQWGTSGTDTQYF. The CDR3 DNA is TGTGCCAGCAGCTTAGTTCAGTGGGGGACTAGCGGCACAGATACGCAGTATTTT.

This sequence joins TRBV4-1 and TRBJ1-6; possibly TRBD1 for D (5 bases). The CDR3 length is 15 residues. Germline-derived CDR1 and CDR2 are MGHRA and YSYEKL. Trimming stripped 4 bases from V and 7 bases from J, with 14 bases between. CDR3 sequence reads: CASSLSMTANSPLHF. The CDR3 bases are TGCGCCAGCAGCCTCTCCATGACAGCCAATTCACCCCTCCACTTT.

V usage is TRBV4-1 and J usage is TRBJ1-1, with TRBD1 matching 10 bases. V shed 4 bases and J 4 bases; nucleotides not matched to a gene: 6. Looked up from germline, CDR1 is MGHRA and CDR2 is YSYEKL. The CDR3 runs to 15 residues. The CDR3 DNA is TGCGCCAGCAGCCTCCGACGGGACAGGGGCACTGAAGCTTTCTTT. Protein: CASSLRRDRGTEAFF.

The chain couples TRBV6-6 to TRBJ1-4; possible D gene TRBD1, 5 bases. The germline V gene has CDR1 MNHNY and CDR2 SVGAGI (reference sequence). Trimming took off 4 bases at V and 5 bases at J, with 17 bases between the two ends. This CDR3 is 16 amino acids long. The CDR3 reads CASSLTSGRVNEKLFF. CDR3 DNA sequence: TGTGCCAGCAGTTTGACCTCAGGGAGGGTGAATGAAAAACTGTTTTTT.

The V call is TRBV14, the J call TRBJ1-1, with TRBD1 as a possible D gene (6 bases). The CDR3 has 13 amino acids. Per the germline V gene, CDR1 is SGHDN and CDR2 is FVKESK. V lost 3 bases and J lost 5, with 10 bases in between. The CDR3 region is CASSHRTDTEAFF. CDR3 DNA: TGTGCCAGCAGCCACCGGACAGATACTGAAGCTTTCTTT.

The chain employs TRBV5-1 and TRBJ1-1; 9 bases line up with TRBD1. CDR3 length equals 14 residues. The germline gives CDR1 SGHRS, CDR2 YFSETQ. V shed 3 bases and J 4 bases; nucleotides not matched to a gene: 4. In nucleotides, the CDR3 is TGCGCCAGCAGCTGGACAGGGGATATCACTGAAGCTTTCTTT. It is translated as CASSWTGDITEAFF.

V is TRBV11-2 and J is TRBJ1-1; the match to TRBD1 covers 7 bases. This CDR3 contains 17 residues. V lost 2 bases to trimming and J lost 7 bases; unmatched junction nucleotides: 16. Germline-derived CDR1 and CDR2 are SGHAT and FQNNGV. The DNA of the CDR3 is TGTGCCAGCAGCTTAAGCCAGGACAGGCGAGGCCTCAGTGAAGCTTTCTTT. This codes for CASSLSQDRRGLSEAFF.

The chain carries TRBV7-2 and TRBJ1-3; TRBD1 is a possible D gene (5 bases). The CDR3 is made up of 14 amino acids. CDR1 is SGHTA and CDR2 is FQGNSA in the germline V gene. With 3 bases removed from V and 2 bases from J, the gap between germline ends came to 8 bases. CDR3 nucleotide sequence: TGTGCCAGCAGCTTCTCCAGGGCTGGAAACACCATATATTTT. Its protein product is CASSFSRAGNTIYF.

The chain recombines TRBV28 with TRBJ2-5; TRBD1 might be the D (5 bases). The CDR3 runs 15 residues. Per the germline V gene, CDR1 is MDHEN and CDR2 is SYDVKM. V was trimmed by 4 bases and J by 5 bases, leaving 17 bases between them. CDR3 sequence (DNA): TGTGCCAGCAGTTCCCGACAGCCTCCGAGGGAGACCCAGTACTTC. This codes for CASSSRQPPRETQYF.

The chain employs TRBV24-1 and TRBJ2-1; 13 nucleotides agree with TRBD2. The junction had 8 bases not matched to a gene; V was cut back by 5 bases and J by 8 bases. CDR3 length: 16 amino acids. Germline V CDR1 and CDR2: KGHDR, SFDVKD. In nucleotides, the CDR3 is TGTGCCACCAGTGCCATGACTAGCGGGGGGCCGGATGAGCAGTTCTTC. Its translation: CATSAMTSGGPDEQFF.

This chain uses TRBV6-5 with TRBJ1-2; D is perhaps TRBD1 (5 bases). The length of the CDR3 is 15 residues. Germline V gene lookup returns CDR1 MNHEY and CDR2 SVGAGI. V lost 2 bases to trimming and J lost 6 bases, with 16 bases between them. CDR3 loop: CASSYRLDSTDGYTF. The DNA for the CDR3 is TGTGCCAGCAGTTACCGATTAGACTCGACAGATGGCTACACCTTC.

CDR3 sequence: CASSLAAANTEAFF. The CDR3 nucleotides read TGTGCCAGCAGCTTGGCCGCGGCGAACACTGAAGCTTTCTTT. The rearrangement uses TRBV5-8 and TRBJ1-1; D not certain. The germline V gene has CDR1 SGHTS and CDR2 YDEGEE. The CDR3 is 14 residues long. Trimming pared 0 bases from V and 1 base from J, leaving 7 bases between.